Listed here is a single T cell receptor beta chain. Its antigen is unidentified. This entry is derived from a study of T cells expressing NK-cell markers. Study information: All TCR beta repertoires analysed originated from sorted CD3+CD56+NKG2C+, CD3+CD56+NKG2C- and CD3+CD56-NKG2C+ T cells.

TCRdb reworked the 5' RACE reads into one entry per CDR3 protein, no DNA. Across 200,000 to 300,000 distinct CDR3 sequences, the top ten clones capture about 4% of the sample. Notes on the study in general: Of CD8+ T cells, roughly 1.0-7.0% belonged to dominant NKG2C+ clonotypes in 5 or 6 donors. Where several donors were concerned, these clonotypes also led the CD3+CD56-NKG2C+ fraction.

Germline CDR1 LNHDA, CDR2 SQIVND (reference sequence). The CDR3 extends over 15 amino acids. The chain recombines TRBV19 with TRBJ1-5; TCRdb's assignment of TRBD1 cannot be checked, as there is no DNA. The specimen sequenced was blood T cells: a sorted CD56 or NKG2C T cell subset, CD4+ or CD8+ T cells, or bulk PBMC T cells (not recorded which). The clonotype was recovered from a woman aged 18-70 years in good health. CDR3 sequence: CASSIGGQSNQPQHF.